This T cell receptor beta chain was captured by sequencing in a study of metastatic and nonmetastatic thyroid tumors. The CDR3 loop spans 13 amino acids. V lost 1 base to trimming and J lost 3 bases, with 5 bases between them. Germline values: CDR1 LGHDT, CDR2 YNNKEL (reference sequence). None of the patients had undergone any treatment ahead of thyroid surgery. TCRdb reassembled clones from the PCR reads with MiXCR. The top ten hold over 2% of the sample, which has about 28,000 clones, 20% to 30% seen once. This clone showed up many times. The sample contains more than one DNA sequence encoding this CDR3.

This chain connects TRBV3-1 to TRBJ2-3, with D tentatively TRBD2 (5 bases). Sequencing used blood. The receptor was derived from a female donor with papillary thyroid cancer or a benign thyroid nodule (not recorded which). Some clones in this sample may be carry-over from other donors' samples. This chain's CDR3 is CASSQGGTDTQYF. The CDR3 bases are TGTGCCAGCAGCCAAGGAGGGACAGATACGCAGTATTTT.